This T cell receptor (beta chain) appears in the sequencing data of a study of blood T cell repertoires in COVID-19. As for the study in general: Donors in the United States, Italy and Spain gave samples during acute or convalescent COVID-19.

There are 16 residues in the CDR3. The germline gives CDR1 MGHRA, CDR2 YSYEKL. Trimming stripped 4 bases from V and 1 base from J, with 15 bases between. Original analysis: Reference gene primer amplification in the assay estimated nucleated cell counts. Generated by immunoSEQ multiplex PCR, the TCRdb table keeps only in-frame clones and is missing some. V and J calls and clone size follow that table, whereas D and trimming were derived from the DNA. The sample comprises approximately 350,000 clones, 80% to 90% of which are singletons, and around 3% rests with the top ten. The sequence was collected from a man aged 25-40 years with active or convalescent COVID-19. This rearrangement joins TRBV4-1 to TRBJ2-3; maybe TRBD1 (7 bases). Sequences were obtained from peripheral blood. The CDR3 DNA follows: TGCGCCAGCAGCCCGCGGGACAGTACCGGCACAGATACGCAGTATTTT. It is translated as CASSPRDSTGTDTQYF.